The clone carrying this T cell receptor (beta chain) was seen more than once but under ten times. The data originate from a study of shared clonotypes between healthy human individuals. The deep-level immunoSEQ assay was used. The data were produced by immunoSEQ multiplex PCR, yet TCRdb's version contains in-frame clones alone and is incomplete. Counted here are hundreds of thousands of clones, roughly 78% occurring once; the ten biggest clones make up roughly 1.8%. Germline CDR1 and CDR2: SGHAT and FQNNGV. With V trimmed by 1 base and J by 2 bases, 2 bases remained unmatched. This CDR3 has 15 residues.

The J gene is TRBJ2-7, the V gene TRBV11-2; 10 nucleotides align to TRBD1. Sequencing used memory CD4+ T cells sorted from blood. Subset given: CD45RA-negative fraction. This TCR came from a woman under 40 in good health. The CDR3 DNA reads TGTGCCAGCAGCTTAGGGGGGACAGGGGCCTACGAGCAGTACTTC. It codes for CASSLGGTGAYEQYF. Combining the CDR3 with reference TRBV11-2 and TRBJ2-7 gives the whole variable domain EAGVAQSPRYKIIEKRQSVAFWCNPISGHATLYWYQQILGQGPKLLIQFQNNGVVDDSQLPKDRFSAERLKGVDSTLKIQPAKLEDSAVYLCASSLGGTGAYEQYFGPGTRLTVT.